Sequencing of this T cell receptor (beta chain) was carried out in a study of blood T cell repertoires in COVID-19. Some clones are missing from TCRdb's copy, which holds only in-frame ones; the method was immunoSEQ multiplex PCR. In the table there are approximately 300,000 clones, roughly 90% of which are singletons. There are 14 residues in the CDR3. V shed 6 bases, J shed 3 bases, and the junction held 4 bases outside the gene matches. Per germline, CDR1 SNHLY and CDR2 FYNNEI. The sample comprised peripheral blood. The sequence was obtained from a young woman with COVID-19, enrolled during active disease. J is TRBJ1-2 and V is TRBV2, with TRBD1 identical over 10 bases. CDR3 nucleotides: TGTGCCAGCAGCCGGGGGACAGGGGACTATGGCTACACCTTC. It codes for CASSRGTGDYGYTF.